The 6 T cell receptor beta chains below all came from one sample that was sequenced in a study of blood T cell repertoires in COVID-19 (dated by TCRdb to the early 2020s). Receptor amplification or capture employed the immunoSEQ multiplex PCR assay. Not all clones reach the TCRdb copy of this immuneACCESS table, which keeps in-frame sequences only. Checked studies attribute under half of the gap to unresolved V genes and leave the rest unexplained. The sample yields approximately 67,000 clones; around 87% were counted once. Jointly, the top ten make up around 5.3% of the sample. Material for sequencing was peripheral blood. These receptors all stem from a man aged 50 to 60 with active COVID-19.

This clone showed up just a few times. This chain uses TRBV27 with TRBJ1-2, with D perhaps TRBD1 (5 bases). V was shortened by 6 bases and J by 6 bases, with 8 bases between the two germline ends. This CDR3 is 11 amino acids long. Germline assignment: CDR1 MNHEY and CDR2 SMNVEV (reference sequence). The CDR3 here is CASRGGDGYTF. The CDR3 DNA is TGTGCCAGCAGGGGAGGGGATGGCTACACCTTC.

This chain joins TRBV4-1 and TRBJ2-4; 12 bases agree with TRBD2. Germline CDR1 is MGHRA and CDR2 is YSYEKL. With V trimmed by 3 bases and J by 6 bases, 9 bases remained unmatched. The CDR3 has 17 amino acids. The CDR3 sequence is CASSQSDLGLAGNIQYF. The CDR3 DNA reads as TGCGCCAGCAGCCAGAGCGACTTGGGACTAGCGGGAAACATTCAGTACTTC.

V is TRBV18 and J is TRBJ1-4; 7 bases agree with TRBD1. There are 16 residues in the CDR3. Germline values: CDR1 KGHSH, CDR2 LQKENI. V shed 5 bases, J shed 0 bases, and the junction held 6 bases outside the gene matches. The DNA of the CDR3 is TGTGCCAGCTCAGGATACAGGGGTTCAACTAATGAAAAACTGTTTTTT. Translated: CASSGYRGSTNEKLFF. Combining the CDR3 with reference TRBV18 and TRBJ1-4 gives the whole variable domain NAGVMQNPRHLVRRRGQEARLRCSPMKGHSHVYWYRQLPEEGLKFMVYLQKENIIDESGMPKERFSAEFPKEGPSILRIQQVVRGDSAAYFCASSGYRGSTNEKLFFGSGTQLSVL.

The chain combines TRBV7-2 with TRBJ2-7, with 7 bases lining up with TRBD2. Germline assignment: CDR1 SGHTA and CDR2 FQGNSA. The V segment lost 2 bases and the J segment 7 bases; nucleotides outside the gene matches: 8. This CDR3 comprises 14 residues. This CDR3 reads CASSLRVRESEQYF. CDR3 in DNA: TGTGCCAGCAGCTTAAGGGTGCGGGAGTCTGAGCAGTACTTC.

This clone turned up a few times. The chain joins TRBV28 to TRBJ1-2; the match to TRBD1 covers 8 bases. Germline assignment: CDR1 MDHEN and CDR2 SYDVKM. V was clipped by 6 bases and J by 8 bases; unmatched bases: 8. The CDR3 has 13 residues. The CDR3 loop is CASRGPRGRGYTF. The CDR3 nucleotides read TGTGCCAGCAGGGGCCCCAGGGGGCGGGGCTACACCTTC.

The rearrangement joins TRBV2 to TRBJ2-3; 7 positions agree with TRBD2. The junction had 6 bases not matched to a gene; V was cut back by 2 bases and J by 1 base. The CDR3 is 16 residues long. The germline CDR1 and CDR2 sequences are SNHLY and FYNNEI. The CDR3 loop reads CASSERASGRTDTQYF. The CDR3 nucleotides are TGTGCCAGCAGTGAAAGGGCTAGCGGCCGCACAGATACGCAGTATTTT.